This T cell receptor beta chain was observed in a study of cytomegalovirus exposure and HLA in healthy donors. The CDR3 runs to 15 residues. The V gene's germline CDR1 is ENHRY and CDR2 SYGVKD. Unmatched junction bases numbered 4, after V lost 0 bases and J lost 3 bases. This PCR relied on a set of 60 Vbeta primers and 13 Jbeta primers. Produced via immunoSEQ multiplex PCR; TCRdb's table is partial and in-frame only. The sample holds 150,000 to 200,000 clones, about 80% seen once. This clone was observed once. V and J are TRBV10-3 and TRBJ1-1, with TRBD1 matching 7 bases. The sample taken for sequencing was PBMCs. This receptor was identified in a man aged 30 to 45 in good health and CMV-seronegative. CDR3 loop: CAISESTGVDTEAFF. CDR3 in DNA: TGTGCCATCAGTGAGTCCACAGGGGTGGACACTGAAGCTTTCTTT.